This TCR beta chain was retrieved from a study of cytomegalovirus exposure and HLA in healthy donors. Study-level points and caveats: A missense variant in DCLRE1C was later tied to TCR beta V- and J-gene trimming.

Trimming cost V 0 bases and J 8 bases; bases outside gene matches: 8. Germline V gene data show CDR1 as LNHDA and CDR2 as SQIVND (reference sequence). The CDR3 runs 15 residues. PCR amplification relied on 60 Vbeta primers (plus 13 Jbeta primers). Profiled with immunoSEQ multiplex PCR; TCRdb holds only in-frame clones, not every one. The table has 100,000 or so clones, around 80% seen once. Comments on this clone: Antigen unknown.

The sequencing sample was made of PBMCs. The rearrangement joins TRBV19 to TRBJ1-2; 8 positions agree with TRBD1. This TCR was sampled from a man younger than 40 in good health and CMV-seronegative. CDR3 nucleotides: TGTGCCAGTAGTATAGAAGCAGGGGGCAATAGCGGCTACACCTTC. Protein product: CASSIEAGGNSGYTF. Complete variable domain (other parts from reference TRBV19 and TRBJ1-2): DGGITQSPKYLFRKEGQNVTLSCEQNLNHDAMYWYRQDPGQGLRLIYYSQIVNDFQKGDIAEGYSVSREKKESFPLTVTSAQKNPTAFYLCASSIEAGGNSGYTFGSGTRLTVV.